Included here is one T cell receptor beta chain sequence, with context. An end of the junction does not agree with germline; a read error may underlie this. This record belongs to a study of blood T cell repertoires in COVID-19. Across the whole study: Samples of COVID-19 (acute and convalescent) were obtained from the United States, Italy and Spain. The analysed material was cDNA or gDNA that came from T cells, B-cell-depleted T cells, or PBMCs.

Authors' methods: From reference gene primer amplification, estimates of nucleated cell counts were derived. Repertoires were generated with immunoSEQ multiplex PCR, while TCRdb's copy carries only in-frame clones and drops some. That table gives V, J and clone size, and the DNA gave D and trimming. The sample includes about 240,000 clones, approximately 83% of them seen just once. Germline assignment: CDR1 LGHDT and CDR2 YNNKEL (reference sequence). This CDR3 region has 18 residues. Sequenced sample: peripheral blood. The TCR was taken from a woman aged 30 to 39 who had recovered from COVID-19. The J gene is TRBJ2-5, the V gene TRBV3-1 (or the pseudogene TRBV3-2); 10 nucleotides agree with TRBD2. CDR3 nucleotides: TGTGCCAGCACCCAAGGAAAAAGGAGCGGGGGGGCTCGGGAGACCCAGTACTTC. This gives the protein CASTQGKRSGGARETQYF.